The T cell receptor (beta chain) described here comes from a study of human T cells and chemical hapten exposure. Study-wide context: Small differences in pooled library volume mainly drove the variation in TCR yields per sample.

The time point is: healthy volunteer bleed at 6 weeks. Total RNA extraction was carried out from unfractionated whole blood. Individual cDNA molecules had unique molecular identifiers attached to them by the library. TCRdb ran MiXCR on the RACE reads and lists one entry per CDR3 protein. The table shows about 70,000 distinct CDR3 sequences, with around 6.5% occurring only once. Findings of the study overall: Counts of TCRs above 1 in 1000 frequency stayed unchanged with DPC sensitization.

This CDR3 has 15 residues. This clonotype was seen ten or more times. Its specificity is not known. The V gene is TRBV21-1, the J gene TRBJ2-4. TRBV21-1 is annotated as a pseudogene. The clonotype originates from a female donor in good health. Some clones in this sample may be carry-over from other donors' samples. The specimen was whole blood. The CDR3 loop reads CASSKYPVPKNIQYF. CDR3 nucleotide sequence: TGTGCCAGCAGCAAATATCCAGTTCCCAAAAACATTCAGTACTTC.